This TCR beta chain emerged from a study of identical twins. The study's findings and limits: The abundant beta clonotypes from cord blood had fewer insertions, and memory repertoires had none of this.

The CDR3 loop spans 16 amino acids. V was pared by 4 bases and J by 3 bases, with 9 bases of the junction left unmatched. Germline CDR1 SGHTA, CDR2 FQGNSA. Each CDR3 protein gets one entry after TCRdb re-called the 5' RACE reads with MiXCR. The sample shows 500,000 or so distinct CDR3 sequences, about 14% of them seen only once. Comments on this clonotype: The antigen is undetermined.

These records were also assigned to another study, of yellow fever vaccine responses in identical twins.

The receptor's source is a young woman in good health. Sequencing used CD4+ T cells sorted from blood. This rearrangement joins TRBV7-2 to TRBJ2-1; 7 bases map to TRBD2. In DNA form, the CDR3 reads TGTGCCAGCAGCTCAGCTCCTCTAGCGGTCTACAATGAGCAGTTCTTC. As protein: CASSSAPLAVYNEQFF.